What follows are 25 T cell receptor beta chains derived from one specimen sequenced in a study of cytomegalovirus exposure and HLA in healthy donors. 13 Jbeta primers and 60 Vbeta primers were used for the PCR. The data were produced by immunoSEQ multiplex PCR, yet TCRdb's version contains in-frame clones alone and is incomplete. The sample holds fewer than 150,000 clones, about 73% seen once. The sequencing sample was made of PBMCs. The receptors were sampled from a woman in her 40s in good health and CMV-seronegative.

The genes are TRBV18 and TRBJ2-1, with TRBD2 identical over 7 bases. Germline CDR1 and CDR2: KGHSH and LQKENI. The CDR3 totals 15 residues. The V segment lost 0 bases and the J segment 5 bases; nucleotides outside the gene matches: 4. In DNA form, the CDR3 reads TGTGCCAGCTCACCACCTGCTAGCGGAGACAATGAGCAGTTCTTC. Its protein is CASSPPASGDNEQFF.

This chain connects TRBV7-2 to TRBJ1-5, with 7 bases that match TRBD1. J gave up 3 bases and V 5 bases, and 7 bases lay outside the gene matches. CDR3 length: 15 residues. Looked up from germline, CDR1 is SGHTA and CDR2 is FQGNSA. CDR3 in DNA: TGTGCCAGCAGCCTCCGGACAGGCGTCAATCAGCCCCAGCATTTT. Its protein is CASSLRTGVNQPQHF. Full variable domain (missing parts from reference TRBV7-2 and TRBJ1-5): GAGVSQSPSNKVTEKGKDVELRCDPISGHTALYWYRQSLGQGLEFLIYFQGNSAPDKSGLPSDRFSAERTGGSVSTLTIQRTQQEDSAVYLCASSLRTGVNQPQHFGDGTRLSIL.

The chain links TRBV28 to TRBJ2-3, with 11 bases that match TRBD1. The CDR3 contains 16 residues. V lost 4 bases, J lost 6 bases, and 9 bases stayed unmatched. Germline values: CDR1 MDHEN, CDR2 SYDVKM. The CDR3 DNA reads TGTGCCAGCAGTTCCCGGACAGGGGGCCCGTGGGATACGCAGTATTTT. This encodes CASSSRTGGPWDTQYF.

This clone was counted a few times. The V call is TRBV6-6, the J call TRBJ2-1; no reliable D call. Germline V gene sequence: CDR1 MNHNY, CDR2 SVGAGI (reference sequence). CDR3 size: 13 residues. The V gene lost 10 bases and the J gene lost 3 bases, with 13 bases spanning the gap. The DNA of the CDR3 is TGTGCCACCACCCAGTCCGTCTACAATGAGCAGTTCTTC. This gives the protein CATTQSVYNEQFF.

This chain joins TRBV5-1 and TRBJ2-1; 7 bases are shared with TRBD2. The V and J ends lost 0 bases and 8 bases, in that order; junction bases with no gene match: 5. Germline V gene lookup returns CDR1 SGHRS and CDR2 YFSETQ. The CDR3 covers 14 residues. The CDR3 spells CASSLEGRDHEQFF. CDR3 DNA: TGCGCCAGCAGCTTGGAAGGGAGGGACCATGAGCAGTTCTTC.

V gene TRBV7-2 combines with J gene TRBJ2-3; 8 bases fit TRBD2. CDR1 and CDR2 from the germline V gene are SGHTA and FQGNSA. V shed 4 bases, J shed 0 bases, and the junction held 3 bases outside the gene matches. CDR3 length equals 15 residues. The CDR3 DNA reads as TGTGCCAGCAGCTCCAGGACTAGCAGCACAGATACGCAGTATTTT. This encodes CASSSRTSSTDTQYF.

With regard to this clone: Other nucleotide sequences from this sample produce the same CDR3. This chain uses TRBV6-1 with TRBJ2-7; 7 nucleotides agree with TRBD1. Germline V gene data show CDR1 as MNHNS and CDR2 as SASEGT. With 6 bases clipped from V and 4 bases from J, the junction kept 3 bases outside the gene matches. The CDR3 runs to 12 residues. The CDR3, as DNA: TGTGCCAGCAGCGCGACAGGGTACGAGCAGTACTTC. Protein sequence: CASSATGYEQYF.

This clone turned up a few times. The chain recombines TRBV7-2 with TRBJ1-5; tentative D call: TRBD1 (5 bases). Trimming shortened V by 8 bases and J by 7 bases, and 15 bases separated the two germline ends. Germline assignment: CDR1 SGHTA and CDR2 FQGNSA. The CDR3 sequence is 13 residues long. CDR3 sequence: CASGLGQRQPQHF. The CDR3 nucleotides read TGTGCCAGCGGATTGGGGCAGAGGCAGCCCCAGCATTTT.

The sample holds one count of this clone. This chain joins TRBV7-9 and TRBJ2-7; 11 bases align to TRBD1. Germline trimming cut 5 bases from V and 5 bases from J; bases unmatched to any gene: 5. The germline V gene encodes CDR1 SEHNR and CDR2 FQNEAQ (reference sequence). The CDR3 spans 14 residues. The CDR3 DNA follows: TGTGCCAGCAGCCCCCGGGGACAGGGGGACGAGCAGTACTTC. Amino acids: CASSPRGQGDEQYF. Supplemented by reference TRBV7-9 and TRBJ2-7, the full variable domain reads DTGVSQNPRHKITKRGQNVTFRCDPISEHNRLYWYRQTLGQGPEFLTYFQNEAQLEKSRLLSDRFSAERPKGSFSTLEIQRTEQGDSAMYLCASSPRGQGDEQYFGPGTRLTVT.

This clone was detected only a few times. This chain links TRBV6-5 with TRBJ2-5; 8 positions agree with TRBD2. Germline V CDR1 and CDR2: MNHEY, SVGAGI. This CDR3 spans 14 amino acids. Trimming cost V 6 bases and J 4 bases; bases outside gene matches: 7. The CDR3 sequence: CASRPGLAPETQYF. DNA of the CDR3: TGTGCCAGCAGGCCCGGACTAGCCCCAGAGACCCAGTACTTC.

This clone was counted between two and nine times. V usage is TRBV19 and J usage is TRBJ2-7; 8 bases agree with TRBD1. This CDR3 spans 14 amino acids. The J segment lost 7 bases and the V segment lost 5 bases, leaving 10 bases of the junction unmatched. Germline V gives CDR1 LNHDA, CDR2 SQIVND (reference sequence). CDR3 in DNA: TGTGCCAGTAGTCCGGGACAGGACTCTTTAGAGCAGTACTTC. Protein: CASSPGQDSLEQYF.

The rearrangement uses TRBV5-1 and TRBJ1-1; D gene unclear. Trimming took 3 bases from V and 1 from J, leaving 19 bases between them. Germline assignment: CDR1 SGHRS and CDR2 YFSETQ. This CDR3 region has 17 residues. The CDR3 spells CASSSRPLGEGNTEAFF. In nucleotides, the CDR3 is TGCGCCAGCAGCTCCCGACCGTTGGGCGAGGGGAACACTGAAGCTTTCTTT.

The V and J genes are TRBV7-3 and TRBJ2-1; a weak D match, TRBD2 (5 bases). The CDR3 is 13 residues long. V gave up 2 bases and J gave up 7 bases, with 9 bases separating them. CDR1 is SGHTA, CDR2 FQGTGA, per germline. The CDR3 DNA follows: TGTGCCAGCAGCTTACGTCCGGGGAATGAGCAGTTCTTC. This gives the protein CASSLRPGNEQFF.

V and J are TRBV29-1 and TRBJ2-1, with 9 bases that match TRBD2. The CDR3 runs 14 residues. The trim removed 5 bases at V and 8 bases at J, leaving 10 bases unmatched. CDR1 is SQVTM, CDR2 ANQGSEA, per germline. CDR3 amino acids: CSVSLAGFVDEQFF. CDR3 nucleotide sequence: TGCAGCGTTTCTCTAGCGGGATTTGTCGATGAGCAGTTCTTC.

V gene TRBV6-5 combines with J gene TRBJ2-1; 7 positions agree with TRBD1. Germline assignment: CDR1 MNHEY and CDR2 SVGAGI. J gave up 6 bases and V 4 bases, and 9 bases lay outside the gene matches. CDR3 length: 15 amino acids. This CDR3 reads CASSLASGTANEQFF. The CDR3 region has the DNA TGTGCCAGCAGTTTGGCGTCCGGGACAGCCAATGAGCAGTTCTTC.

V is TRBV29-1 and J is TRBJ2-6; possibly TRBD2 for D (5 bases). The V end was cut by 3 bases, the J end by 0 bases, with 6 bases between. Germline V gene sequence: CDR1 SQVTM, CDR2 ANQGSEA. This CDR3 spans 14 amino acids. CDR3 sequence reads: CSVEGVSGANVLTF. The CDR3 DNA reads TGCAGCGTTGAGGGAGTCTCTGGGGCCAACGTCCTGACTTTC.

The V gene is TRBV11-2, the J gene TRBJ2-6; 7 bases line up with TRBD1. From germline, CDR1 is SGHAT and CDR2 FQNNGV. The CDR3 length is 16 residues. Trimming cost V 11 bases and J 3 bases; bases outside gene matches: 13. The CDR3 region is CAQPGTARGGANVLTF. The CDR3 DNA sequence: TGTGCCCAGCCCGGGACAGCCCGAGGTGGGGCCAACGTCCTGACTTTC.

V is TRBV5-1 and J is TRBJ2-3, with D possibly matching TRBD1 (5 bases). The CDR3 has 13 amino acids. The V gene's germline CDR1 is SGHRS and CDR2 YFSETQ. Trimming removed 9 bases from V and 0 bases from J, with 11 bases in between. CDR3 nucleotide sequence: TGCGCCACAAGACAGCCGAGCACAGATACGCAGTATTTT. As protein: CATRQPSTDTQYF.

The chain has TRBV5-1 and TRBJ2-5; 10 positions match TRBD1. This CDR3 has 16 amino acids. In germline, CDR1 is SGHRS, CDR2 YFSETQ. The trim removed 4 bases at V and 5 bases at J, leaving 11 bases unmatched. The CDR3 DNA follows: TGCGCCAGCAGCAAGACAGGGGGCGGTTTTGCGGAGACCCAGTACTTC. Amino acids: CASSKTGGGFAETQYF.

This rearrangement joins TRBV5-6 to TRBJ1-2; the D gene is possibly TRBD1 (6 bases). Trimming left V 0 bases short and J 4 bases short, with 7 bases between. This CDR3 is built from 13 residues. Germline V gene lookup returns CDR1 SGHDT and CDR2 YYEEEE. CDR3: CASSLGQVYGYTF. CDR3 DNA: TGTGCCAGCAGCTTGGGACAGGTCTATGGCTACACCTTC.

The V call is TRBV2, the J call TRBJ1-2; D call uncertain. The CDR3 is 15 residues long. In germline, CDR1 is SNHLY, CDR2 FYNNEI. The ends were cut back, 6 bases at V and 5 bases at J, with 19 bases in the middle. The CDR3 coding sequence is TGTGCCAGCAGCGCTAACCCGGGAAACGGATATGGCTACACCTTC. Translating gives CASSANPGNGYGYTF.

On this clone itself: This CDR3 is also generated by other DNA sequences in the sample. The chain joins TRBV18 to TRBJ1-5; D gene ambiguous. The germline V and J ends were trimmed by 2 bases and 1 base, with 3 bases remaining between them. There are 13 residues in the CDR3. Germline CDR1 is KGHSH and CDR2 is LQKENI. CDR3 protein: CASSPSSNQPQHF. The CDR3 nucleotides read TGTGCCAGCTCACCATCGAGCAATCAGCCCCAGCATTTT.

This CDR3 is CAWTPVDTEAFF. CDR3 DNA sequence: TGTGCCTGGACCCCGGTGGACACTGAAGCTTTCTTT. V usage is TRBV30 and J usage is TRBJ1-1; no clear D gene. Germline V gives CDR1 GTSNPN, CDR2 SVGIG (reference sequence). The CDR3 runs to 12 residues. Trimming removed 4 bases from V and 3 bases from J, with 9 bases in between.

The chain uses TRBV19 and TRBJ2-1, with TRBD1 matching 8 bases. The length of the CDR3 is 14 residues. With V trimmed by 4 bases and J by 9 bases, 8 bases remained unmatched. In germline, CDR1 is LNHDA, CDR2 SQIVND (reference sequence). The CDR3 here is CASSTGQGTSEQFF. The CDR3 bases are TGTGCCAGTAGTACCGGACAGGGCACAAGTGAGCAGTTCTTC.

The chain is built from TRBV5-6 and TRBJ1-3; TRBD1 matches 7 bases. After removal of 3 bases from V and 3 bases from J, the junction contained 9 bases not matched to a gene. Germline CDR1 SGHDT, CDR2 YYEEEE. The CDR3 runs 16 residues. DNA of the CDR3: TGTGCCAGCAGCTCTAGGGGGCACCATGGTGGAAACACCATATATTTT. It codes for CASSSRGHHGGNTIYF.